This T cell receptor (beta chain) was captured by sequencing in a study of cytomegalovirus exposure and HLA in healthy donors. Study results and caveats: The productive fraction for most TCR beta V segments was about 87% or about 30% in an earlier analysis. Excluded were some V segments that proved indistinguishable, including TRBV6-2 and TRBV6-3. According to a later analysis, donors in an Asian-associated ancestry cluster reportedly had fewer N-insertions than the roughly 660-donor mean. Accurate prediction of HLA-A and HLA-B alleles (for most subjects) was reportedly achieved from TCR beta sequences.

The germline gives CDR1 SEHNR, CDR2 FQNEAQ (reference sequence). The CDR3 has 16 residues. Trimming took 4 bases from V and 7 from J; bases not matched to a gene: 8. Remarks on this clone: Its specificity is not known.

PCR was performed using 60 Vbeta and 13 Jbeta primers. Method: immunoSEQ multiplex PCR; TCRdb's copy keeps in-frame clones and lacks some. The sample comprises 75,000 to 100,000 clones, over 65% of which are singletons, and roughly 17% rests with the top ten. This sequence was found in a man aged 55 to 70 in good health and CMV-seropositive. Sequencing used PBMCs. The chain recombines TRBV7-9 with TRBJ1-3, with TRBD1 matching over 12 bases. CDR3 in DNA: TGTGCCAGCAGCTCCACGGGACAGGGGGCATGGAACACCATATATTTT. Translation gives CASSSTGQGAWNTIYF.